Reported below is one T cell receptor beta chain. The antigen remains undetermined. These data are taken from a study of T cell responses to AZD1222 COVID-19 vaccine. Study-level results: Most donors were white British and more were female, and clonal diversity was possibly underestimated. Only 5 to 7 individuals given AZD1222 were seropositive at baseline.

Some clones are missing from TCRdb's copy, which holds only in-frame ones; the method was immunoSEQ multiplex PCR. The data hold about 180,000 clones, with about 90% observed a single time. The germline V gene has CDR1 MNHNS and CDR2 SASEGT. This CDR3 has 13 residues. Deletions cut 1 base from V and 6 bases from J, with 7 bases between. This receptor was identified in an adult who received the AZD1222 COVID-19 vaccine. The chain uses TRBV6-1 and TRBJ1-5; D call uncertain. Sequenced material: peripheral blood, taken 28 days after the second AZD1222 dose. The CDR3, as DNA: TGTGCCAGCAGTGAAGGTCCCAGTCAGCCCCAGCATTTT. Its translation is CASSEGPSQPQHF.